Frequency places the clone carrying this T cell receptor (beta chain) as medium-sized. Its antigen remains unknown. The sample originates from a study of CXCR3-negative and CXCR3-positive naive CD8 T cells. Turning to the study itself: Roughly 140 million TRB reads in total, about 1.5 +/- 0.3 million per library.

5' RACE that incorporated UMI labels was used to prepare the TRB cDNA libraries. Reanalyzing the 5' RACE reads, TCRdb keeps one entry per CDR3 protein, without DNA. Here the sample table reports a few thousand distinct CDR3 sequences. In triplicate, each CD8+ T cell subset was sorted at under 350,000 cells per replicate. Whole-study results and caveats: More hydrophobic TRB CDR3s were found in CXCR3-positive naive cells than in CXCR3-negative naive cells.

The receptor comes from a human donor in good health. Some clones in this sample may be carry-over from other donors' samples. The sample consisted of naive CXCR3+ CD8+ T cells from blood. Stated subset: CD45RO-CCR7+CD27+CD95- naive CD8+ T cells expressing CXCR3 (TNR3+).

The CDR3 protein is CASSESGLQETQYF. The rearrangement links TRBV2 to TRBJ2-5; the TCRdb call, TRBD2, lacks DNA for checking. CDR1 is SNHLY and CDR2 is FYNNEI in the germline V gene. The CDR3 sequence is 14 residues long.